Below are 25 T cell receptor beta chains sequenced from a single sample in a study of CD8 T cells in ankylosing spondylitis. TCRdb re-called the 5' RACE reads with MiXCR, one entry per CDR3 protein. The data show approximately 220,000 distinct CDR3 sequences, 25% to 30% seen once. Sequences were obtained from blood, either unsorted or a sorted T cell fraction (not recorded which). These receptors were taken from a male donor with ankylosing spondylitis or in good health (not recorded which).

The rearrangement uses TRBV20-1 and TRBJ2-1; D uncertain. The CDR3 consists of 13 residues. Germline V CDR1 and CDR2: DFQATT, SNEGSKA (reference sequence). The V end was cut by 8 bases, the J end by 0 bases, with 11 bases between. The CDR3 region has the DNA TGCAGTACGCCTTGGGCCTCCTACAATGAGCAGTTCTTC. Translation: CSTPWASYNEQFF.

V usage is TRBV12-3 or TRBV12-4 and J usage is TRBJ2-7, with 7 bases identical to TRBD2. V was pared by 5 bases and J by 3 bases, with 7 bases of the junction left unmatched. The CDR3 runs to 14 residues. CDR3 residues: CASSPLLASYEQYF. CDR3 bases: TGTGCCAGCAGTCCGTTACTAGCGAGCTACGAGCAGTACTTC.

The V and J genes are TRBV7-2 and TRBJ2-1, with 7 positions matching TRBD2. The length of the CDR3 is 17 residues. V lost 0 bases and J lost 6; bases outside the gene matches: 11. CDR1 is SGHTA, CDR2 FQGNSA, per germline. The CDR3: CASSLAPGASGPNEQFF. CDR3 DNA sequence: TGTGCCAGCAGCTTAGCGCCCGGGGCTAGCGGACCCAATGAGCAGTTCTTC.

The V and J genes are TRBV10-3 and TRBJ2-7; D may be TRBD1 or TRBD2 (6 bases each). The CDR3 runs 13 residues. The V end lost 0 bases, the J end lost 4 bases, and 7 bases lay between the germline ends. Germline CDR1 and CDR2: ENHRY and SYGVKD. The CDR3 is CAISESGGYEQYF. CDR3 nucleotides: TGTGCCATCAGTGAGTCAGGGGGGTACGAGCAGTACTTC.

This clonotype was found many times. CDR3 in amino acids: CSASSGGEQYF. The CDR3 DNA reads as TGCAGTGCTTCTTCCGGGGGCGAGCAGTACTTC. The chain uses TRBV20-1 and TRBJ2-7, with TRBD2 as a possible D gene (6 bases). Germline CDR1 and CDR2: DFQATT and SNEGSKA (reference sequence). Between the trimmed V and J ends, which lost 5 bases and 6 bases, there was a span of 11 bases. There are 11 residues in the CDR3.

This clonotype was seen at least ten times. This rearrangement joins TRBV10-3 to TRBJ1-1, with D possibly matching TRBD1 (6 bases). The V end lost 10 bases, the J end lost 2 bases, and 14 bases lay between the germline ends. Looked up from germline, CDR1 is ENHRY and CDR2 is SYGVKD. The length of the CDR3 is 13 residues. CDR3 bases: TGTGCCACCTCCGACAGGCAAAACACTGAAGCTTTCTTT. Translating it yields CATSDRQNTEAFF.

J is TRBJ2-1 and V is TRBV6-5; D is unclear. V was trimmed by 0 bases and J by 4 bases, leaving 7 bases between them. The CDR3 has 14 amino acids. CDR1 and CDR2 from the germline V gene are MNHEY and SVGAGI. The CDR3 DNA follows: TGTGCCAGCAGTTACTCCGTCAGGTACAATGAGCAGTTCTTC. Its translation is CASSYSVRYNEQFF.

Of note for this clonotype: Given a much more abundant clone one base away, this may be a read error. This rearrangement joins TRBV11-2 to TRBJ2-2; TRBD1 matches 9 bases. Trimming removed 0 bases from V and 5 bases from J; junction bases left unmatched: 4. Germline-derived CDR1 and CDR2 are SGHAT and FQNNGV. CDR3 length: 16 residues. The CDR3 region is CASSLECGQGTGELFF. DNA for the CDR3: TGTGCCAGCAGCTTAGAGTGTGGACAGGGGACCGGGGAGCTGTTTTTT.

The chain recombines TRBV20-1 with TRBJ2-5; unclear D gene. Germline lookup yields CDR1 DFQATT and CDR2 SNEGSKA (reference sequence). The CDR3 has 11 amino acids. The V gene lost 7 bases and the J gene lost 2 bases, with 8 bases spanning the gap. The CDR3 reads CSVRLQETQYF. CDR3 sequence (DNA): TGCAGTGTACGACTGCAAGAGACCCAGTACTTC.

This clonotype came up many times. This CDR3 is CSANREAYEQYF. CDR3 bases: TGCAGTGCCAACCGCGAGGCCTACGAGCAGTACTTC. The V gene is TRBV20-1, the J gene TRBJ2-7; unclear D gene. The CDR3 covers 12 residues. V was trimmed by 6 bases and J by 2 bases, leaving 11 bases between them. Germline values: CDR1 DFQATT, CDR2 SNEGSKA (reference sequence).

This clonotype was seen repeatedly, ten times or more. The V gene is TRBV5-1, the J gene TRBJ2-1; D not resolved. Germline V gives CDR1 SGHRS, CDR2 YFSETQ. This CDR3 is built from 11 residues. Trimming took 0 bases from V and 13 from J, leaving 8 bases between them. The CDR3 is CASSLVEIQFF. The DNA of the CDR3 is TGCGCCAGCAGCTTGGTAGAAATTCAGTTCTTC. Together with reference TRBV5-1 and TRBJ2-1, the CDR3 gives the full variable domain: KAGVTQTPRYLIKTRGQQVTLSCSPISGHRSVSWYQQTPGQGLQFLFEYFSETQRNKGNFPGRFSGRQFSNSRSEMNVSTLELGDSALYLCASSLVEIQFFGPGTRLTVL.

This clonotype was seen ten or more times. This sequence joins TRBV12-3 or TRBV12-4 and TRBJ2-2, with D unresolved. V was clipped by 3 bases and J by 5 bases, with 7 bases between them. This CDR3 is 13 amino acids long. The CDR3 nucleotides are TGTGCCAGCAGTTTTAAATCGACCGGGGAGCTGTTTTTT. It translates to CASSFKSTGELFF.

V usage is TRBV7-2 and J usage is TRBJ1-4; D is perhaps TRBD1 (6 bases). V lost 5 bases to trimming and J lost 8 bases, with 18 bases between them. The CDR3 runs to 15 residues. CDR1 is SGHTA and CDR2 is FQGNSA in the germline V gene. This CDR3 reads CASSEGGYSEEKLFF. CDR3 in DNA: TGTGCCAGCAGCGAGGGGGGCTATTCGGAGGAAAAACTGTTTTTT.

This clonotype has more than one count but fewer than ten. This may stem from a read error, because a much larger clone lies one nucleotide away. This rearrangement joins TRBV13 to TRBJ2-2, with D uncertain. Germline lookup yields CDR1 PRHDT and CDR2 FYEKMQ (reference sequence). The CDR3 is 11 amino acids. V was cut by 3 bases and J by 6 bases, with 2 bases left in between. The chain's CDR3 is CASSFSGELFF. The CDR3 DNA is TGTGCCAGCAGCTTTTCCGGGGAGCTGTTTTTT. The entire variable domain, with the rest obtained from reference TRBV13 and TRBJ2-2, is as follows: AAGVIQSPRHLIKEKRETATLKCYPIPRHDTVYWYQQGPGQDPQFLISFYEKMQSDKGSIPDRFSAQQFSDYHSELNMSSLELGDSALYFCASSFSGELFFGEGSRLTVL.

This clonotype was recorded at least ten times. V usage is TRBV9 and J usage is TRBJ2-7; 8 bases are a match to TRBD2. Trimming cost V 0 bases and J 3 bases; bases outside gene matches: 11. This CDR3 spans 17 amino acids. CDR1 and CDR2 (germline): SGDLS, YYNGEE. CDR3 DNA sequence: TGTGCCAGCAGCGTAGGCATTCGACTAGCGCCCGACTACGAGCAGTACTTC. Its translation: CASSVGIRLAPDYEQYF.

V gene TRBV12-3 or TRBV12-4 combines with J gene TRBJ2-1; TRBD2 is a possible D gene (5 bases). The CDR3 is 15 residues long. The V end lost 4 bases, the J end lost 5 bases, and 15 bases lay between the germline ends. The CDR3 sequence is CASSSSGLTDNEQFF. The CDR3 DNA sequence: TGTGCCAGCAGTTCCTCTGGACTGACCGACAATGAGCAGTTCTTC.

In this sample, this clonotype turned up many times. The chain couples TRBV20-1 to TRBJ2-1, with 10 bases aligning to TRBD2. V shed 5 bases and J 5 bases; nucleotides not matched to a gene: 9. Germline assignment: CDR1 DFQATT and CDR2 SNEGSKA (reference sequence). This CDR3 comprises 15 residues. CDR3 region: CSAQSGTSANNEQFF. The CDR3 DNA follows: TGCAGTGCTCAGAGCGGGACTAGCGCCAACAATGAGCAGTTCTTC.

This clonotype was seen a handful of times. The chain links TRBV6-5 to TRBJ2-1, with D possibly matching TRBD1 (6 bases). The V end lost 9 bases, the J end lost 11 bases, and 8 bases lay between the germline ends. From germline, CDR1 is MNHEY and CDR2 SVGAGI. The CDR3 consists of 9 residues. In DNA form, the CDR3 reads TGTGCCAGGGGACACAAGCAGTTCTTC. Translating gives CARGHKQFF.

At least ten counts were recorded for this clonotype. The chain joins TRBV25-1 to TRBJ2-7; D uncertain. The CDR3 spans 14 residues. Trimming stripped 6 bases from V and 1 base from J, with 13 bases between. Germline CDR1 is MGHDK and CDR2 is SYGVNS. DNA for the CDR3: TGTGCCAGCAGCCCTTTTGACCAATCCTACGAGCAGTACTTC. Translating gives CASSPFDQSYEQYF.

This rearrangement joins TRBV20-1 to TRBJ2-1; 12 bases are shared with TRBD2. The length of the CDR3 is 15 residues. The V and J ends lost 6 bases and 8 bases, in that order; junction bases with no gene match: 11. Germline CDR1 and CDR2: DFQATT and SNEGSKA (reference sequence). In DNA form, the CDR3 reads TGCAGTGCGCCGGGACTAGCGGGTCTGGGCCATGAGCAGTTCTTC. This sequence encodes CSAPGLAGLGHEQFF.

The chain combines TRBV7-9 with TRBJ1-5; D is ambiguous. Per germline, CDR1 SEHNR and CDR2 FQNEAQ (reference sequence). The CDR3 spans 15 residues. V was trimmed by 0 bases and J by 2 bases, leaving 8 bases between them. This CDR3 is CASSLAQGGNQPQHF. In DNA form, the CDR3 reads TGTGCCAGCAGCTTAGCCCAAGGTGGCAATCAGCCCCAGCATTTT.

Concerning this clonotype itself: Possible read error: a much larger clone is one base away. Because the CDR3 is missing its conserved closing phenylalanine or tryptophan, this is likely a read error. The chain's CDR3 is CSARDKGPNNEQYL. CDR3 coding DNA: TGCAGTGCTAGAGATAAGGGACCGAACAACGAGCAGTACCTC. The V gene is TRBV20-1, the J gene TRBJ2-7; either TRBD1 or TRBD2 may fit D (5 bases each). The length of the CDR3 is 14 residues. V lost 0 bases and J 5 bases, leaving 14 bases between the germline ends. The germline V gene has CDR1 DFQATT and CDR2 SNEGSKA (reference sequence).

The V and J genes are TRBV20-1 and TRBJ2-2; D not resolved. This CDR3 is 12 amino acids long. Deletions cut 5 bases from V and 6 bases from J, with 10 bases between. CDR1 and CDR2 (germline): DFQATT, SNEGSKA (reference sequence). The CDR3 is CSAVRTAGELFF. The CDR3 nucleotides read TGCAGTGCTGTGCGGACGGCCGGGGAGCTGTTTTTT.

This clonotype has at least ten counts. The genes are TRBV29-1 and TRBJ2-1; the D is unclear. CDR3 length: 12 residues. Germline CDR1 is SQVTM and CDR2 is ANQGSEA. Trimming pared 5 bases from V and 9 bases from J, leaving 14 bases between. CDR3 coding DNA: TGCAGCGTTTCCCCCGAATGGGGTGAGCAGTTCTTC. Amino acid sequence: CSVSPEWGEQFF.

The chain's CDR3 is CASSLVSANSPLHF. DNA for the CDR3: TGCGCCAGCAGCTTGGTGTCCGCTAATTCACCCCTCCACTTT. The V and J genes are TRBV5-1 and TRBJ1-6; no reliable D call. Per germline, CDR1 SGHRS and CDR2 YFSETQ. Deletions cut 0 bases from V and 6 bases from J, with 7 bases between. CDR3 length: 14 amino acids.